This TCR beta chain emerged from a study of cytomegalovirus exposure and HLA in healthy donors. On the study more broadly: The approximately 700 first-cohort repertoires shared a platform with the roughly 130 validation repertoires, as reported in a later analysis. The study's findings and limits: In the 120 validation repertoires, approximately 94% of cluster scores exceeded 0, per a later analysis.

The CDR3 spans 17 residues. Trimming cost V 7 bases and J 1 base; bases outside gene matches: 9. CDR1 is SNHLY and CDR2 is FYNNEI in the germline V gene. TCRdb's copy holds only in-frame clones and misses some; the assay was immunoSEQ multiplex PCR. Of approximately 190,000 clones listed, about 80% were seen once; the top ten hold approximately 7%. To note about this clone: Its antigen is undetermined.

The chain uses TRBV2 and TRBJ2-3; 12 nucleotides line up with TRBD2. What was sequenced was PBMCs. The clonotype comes from a young man in good health and CMV-seropositive. This CDR3 reads CASKPTSGGGGTDTQYF. The CDR3 DNA reads TGTGCCAGCAAACCGACTAGCGGGGGAGGTGGCACAGATACGCAGTATTTT.